What follows is one TCR beta chain and its context. Its antigen remains unknown. This CDR3 has 17 residues. Losses at the gene ends were 3 bases for V and 0 bases for J; bases not matched to a gene: 10. Germline V lookup: CDR1 DFQATT, CDR2 SNEGSKA (reference sequence). Study findings and constraints: Tumor memory CD4+ T cell TCR gene usage clustered with blood and lymph node memory CD4+ cells and lymph node naive CD4+ cells. Tumor Tregs overlapped most with tumor, then blood, naive CD4+ cells. The larger-cohort validation was restricted to a single TCR beta V-J rearrangement rather than whole repertoires.

Semi-nested PCR with Nested Universal Primer A followed constant-region reverse priming of full-length variable regions. TCRdb ran MiXCR on the 5' RACE reads and lists one entry per CDR3 protein. The profile shows 45,000 to 60,000 distinct CDR3 sequences, approximately 25% of them singletons. Sample: tumor-infiltrating naive CD4+ T cells sorted from the breast tumor. Subset noted: naive CD4+ T cells, CD4+CD45RA+CD25-. This TCR derives from a female donor with breast cancer. J is TRBJ2-3 and V is TRBV20-1; TRBD2 aligns across 9 bases. The CDR3, as DNA: TGCAGTGCTAGGCTGTCTAGCGGGGACACTAGCACAGATACGCAGTATTTT. This sequence encodes CSARLSSGDTSTDTQYF.